The 6 T cell receptor beta chains below all came from one sample that was sequenced in a study of blood T cell repertoires in COVID-19. The protocol was immunoSEQ multiplex PCR, while the TCRdb copy is restricted to in-frame clones and leaves out a portion. The sample shows 120,000 to 150,000 clones, more than 80% of them seen only once. The specimen sequenced was peripheral blood. The receptors were gathered from a human donor with acute or convalescent COVID-19. The donor label of this sample is uncertain.

This clone occurred once. The chain has TRBV27 and TRBJ2-6, with D hard to call. V lost 2 bases to trimming and J lost 3 bases, with 17 bases between them. The CDR3 runs 18 residues. Germline CDR1 and CDR2: MNHEY and SMNVEV (reference sequence). CDR3 in DNA: TGTGCCAGCAGTTTACAGGCATACGTTTCGTATGGGGCCAACGTCCTGACTTTC. This sequence encodes CASSLQAYVSYGANVLTF.

The CDR3 sequence is CAATGATGELFF. CDR3 nucleotides: TGTGCCGCTACAGGGGCCACCGGGGAGCTGTTTTTT. The J gene is TRBJ2-2, the V gene TRBV2; 7 bases map to TRBD1. Germline CDR1 reads SNHLY; CDR2 reads FYNNEI. The V and J ends lost 11 bases and 4 bases, in that order; junction bases with no gene match: 4. The CDR3 covers 12 residues. Using reference TRBV2 and TRBJ2-2 for the parts outside the CDR3, the full variable domain is EPEVTQTPSHQVTQMGQEVILRCVPISNHLYFYWYRQILGQKVEFLVSFYNNEISEKSEIFDDQFSVERPDGSNFTLKIRSTKLEDSAMYFCAATGATGELFFGEGSRLTVL.

V gene TRBV9 combines with J gene TRBJ1-2, with 12 bases matching TRBD1. With V trimmed by 3 bases and J by 4 bases, 4 bases remained unmatched. The CDR3 runs 15 residues. Germline CDR1 reads SGDLS; CDR2 reads YYNGEE. CDR3 region: CASSAGTGGFYGYTF. CDR3 sequence (DNA): TGTGCCAGCAGCGCGGGGACAGGGGGCTTCTATGGCTACACCTTC.

This chain connects TRBV19 to TRBJ1-2; 7 bases are a match to TRBD1. After removal of 7 bases from V and 6 bases from J, the junction contained 8 bases not matched to a gene. CDR3 length equals 13 residues. Per germline, CDR1 LNHDA and CDR2 SQIVND (reference sequence). Written as DNA, the CDR3 is TGTGCCAGTACTCTTCTCGGACAGGATGGCTACACCTTC. Its protein is CASTLLGQDGYTF.

This sequence joins TRBV20-1 and TRBJ2-3; tentatively, D is TRBD1 (6 bases). Trimming stripped 3 bases from V and 0 bases from J, with 13 bases between. The CDR3 sequence is 15 residues long. The germline V gene encodes CDR1 DFQATT and CDR2 SNEGSKA (reference sequence). The CDR3 here is CSASDGGSSTDTQYF. CDR3 coding DNA: TGCAGTGCTAGTGATGGGGGCTCTAGCACAGATACGCAGTATTTT.

The gene calls are TRBV2 and TRBJ1-5; D is perhaps TRBD1 (5 bases). Germline CDR1 reads SNHLY; CDR2 reads FYNNEI. This CDR3 region has 14 residues. V dropped 3 bases and J dropped 5 bases, with 11 bases sitting between them. The CDR3: CASSDQGSHQPQHF. The CDR3 coding sequence is TGTGCCAGCAGTGACCAGGGATCTCATCAGCCCCAGCATTTT. The complete variable domain, with remaining parts taken from reference TRBV2 and TRBJ1-5, reads EPEVTQTPSHQVTQMGQEVILRCVPISNHLYFYWYRQILGQKVEFLVSFYNNEISEKSEIFDDQFSVERPDGSNFTLKIRSTKLEDSAMYFCASSDQGSHQPQHFGDGTRLSIL.